This T cell receptor beta chain was captured by sequencing in a study of T-cell reconstitution after alpha-beta-depleted transplantation in children. TCRbeta library preparation incorporated unique molecular identifiers. TCRdb redid the calling of the PCR reads with MiXCR, one entry per CDR3 protein. This sample carries hundreds of thousands of distinct CDR3 sequences, about 15% of them seen once, and the ten largest clones take about 1.1%. V lost 3 bases and J lost 11, with 13 bases in between. CDR3 size: 13 residues. CDR1 is KGHDR, CDR2 SFDVKD, per germline. The sequence was collected from a human donor who donated a stem cell graft to a child with acute myeloid leukemia. This sequence joins TRBV24-1 and TRBJ2-1; the D is unclear. The sample here was PBMCs from the stem cell graft donor, taken from the stem cell graft. In nucleotides, the CDR3 is TGTGCCACCAGTGATCTCGGGTTCGGGCAGCAGTTCTTC. Its protein is CATSDLGFGQQFF.